This TCR beta chain was sequenced during a study of early T cells in non-severe SARS-CoV-2 infection. As for the study in general: Sequencing of bulk RNA from unsorted whole blood was done, without chain pairing.

Tagging with unique molecular identifiers was applied to individual cDNA molecules. Using its own MiXCR run on the 5' RACE reads, TCRdb lists one record per CDR3 protein. The sample shows about 21,000 distinct CDR3 sequences, more than 4% of them seen only once. This clonotype has a count of ten or more. The antigen is not known. The V segment lost 5 bases and the J segment 1 base; nucleotides outside the gene matches: 4. The CDR3 has 15 residues. Germline V gene lookup returns CDR1 SEHNR and CDR2 FQNEAQ (reference sequence). Regarding the study as a whole: VDJdb matching favored anti-spike CD8 responses, missing private and CD4 specificities.

The receptor comes from an adult who was a healthcare worker with PCR-confirmed SARS-CoV-2 infection or an uninfected control (not recorded which). The J gene is TRBJ2-2, the V gene TRBV7-9; TRBD2 matches 7 bases. The sequencing sample was made of whole blood. The CDR3 loop reads CASSPRTRNTGELFF. The CDR3 nucleotides read TGTGCCAGCAGCCCCAGGACTAGGAACACCGGGGAGCTGTTTTTT.